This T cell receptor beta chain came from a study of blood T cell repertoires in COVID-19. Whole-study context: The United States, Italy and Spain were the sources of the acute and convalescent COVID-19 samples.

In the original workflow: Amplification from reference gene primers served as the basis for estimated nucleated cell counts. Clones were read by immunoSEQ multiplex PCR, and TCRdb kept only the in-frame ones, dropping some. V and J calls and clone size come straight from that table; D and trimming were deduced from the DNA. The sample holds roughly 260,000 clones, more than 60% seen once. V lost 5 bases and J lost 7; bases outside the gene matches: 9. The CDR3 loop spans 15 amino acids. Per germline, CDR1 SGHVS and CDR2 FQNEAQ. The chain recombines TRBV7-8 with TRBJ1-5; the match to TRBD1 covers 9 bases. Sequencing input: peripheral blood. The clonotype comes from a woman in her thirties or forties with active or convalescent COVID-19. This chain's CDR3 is CASSGTGNGWQPQHF. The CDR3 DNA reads TGTGCCAGCAGCGGGACAGGGAACGGGTGGCAGCCCCAGCATTTT.